This TCR beta chain was captured in a study of T cells expressing NK-cell markers. This CDR3 is built from 11 residues. Germline-derived CDR1 and CDR2 are MGHDK and SYGVNS. 5'RACE template switching with UMIs generated TCR beta cDNA. With the 5' RACE reads reprocessed, TCRdb shows one record per CDR3 protein and no DNA. The sample totals 500,000 to 700,000 distinct CDR3 sequences. The sample taken for sequencing was blood T cells: a sorted CD56 or NKG2C T cell subset, CD4+ or CD8+ T cells, or bulk PBMC T cells (not recorded which). The chain links TRBV25-1 to TRBJ1-1. This TCR was sampled from a man between 18 and 29 years old in good health. The CDR3 loop is CASRNVGEAFF.